This T cell receptor (beta chain) was captured in a study of cytomegalovirus exposure and HLA in healthy donors. The CDR3 totals 15 residues. Germline CDR1 and CDR2: SGDLS and YYNGEE. Trimming removed 0 bases from V and 2 bases from J; junction bases left unmatched: 5. 13 Jbeta primers and 60 Vbeta primers were used for the PCR. Data came from immunoSEQ multiplex PCR; TCRdb stores just in-frame clones and leaves some out. The sample has some 180,000 clones; almost 85% are singletons. V and J are TRBV9 and TRBJ2-7; 7 bases are a match to TRBD1. The TCR comes from a woman in her forties or fifties in good health and CMV-seronegative. The specimen sequenced was PBMCs. CDR3 sequence (DNA): TGTGCCAGCAGCGTAGGGTACAGGGGTCCCTACGAGCAGTACTTC. Its protein is CASSVGYRGPYEQYF.